The clone carrying this TCR beta chain was seen at least ten times. The ends were cut back, 8 bases at V and 7 bases at J, with 12 bases in the middle. There are 10 residues in the CDR3. CDR1 and CDR2 (germline): DFQATT, SNEGSKA (reference sequence). The TCR beta CDR3 region was amplified from genomic DNA, with two rounds of multiplex PCR being used for the amplification. Round one of PCR was performed, and it used primers specific to each TRBV and TRBJ gene. TCRdb itself ran the multiplex PCR reads through MiXCR, one entry per CDR3 protein. The repertoire holds about 13,000 distinct CDR3 sequences, with around 33% as singletons. This sample was taken from a study of prognosis after radiotherapy for stage I lung cancer. For the study at large: The patients comprised about a dozen men and 6 or 7 women, spanning ages roughly 50 to 95 and having a median of about 78 years.

The sample was PBMCs, taken before or after stereotactic body radiation therapy (not recorded which). The chain employs TRBV20-1 and TRBJ2-7; D gene unclear. The sequence came from a donor at least 50 years old with non-small cell lung cancer. The CDR3: CSTDAQEQYF. The CDR3 DNA reads TGCAGTACAGACGCTCAGGAGCAGTACTTC.